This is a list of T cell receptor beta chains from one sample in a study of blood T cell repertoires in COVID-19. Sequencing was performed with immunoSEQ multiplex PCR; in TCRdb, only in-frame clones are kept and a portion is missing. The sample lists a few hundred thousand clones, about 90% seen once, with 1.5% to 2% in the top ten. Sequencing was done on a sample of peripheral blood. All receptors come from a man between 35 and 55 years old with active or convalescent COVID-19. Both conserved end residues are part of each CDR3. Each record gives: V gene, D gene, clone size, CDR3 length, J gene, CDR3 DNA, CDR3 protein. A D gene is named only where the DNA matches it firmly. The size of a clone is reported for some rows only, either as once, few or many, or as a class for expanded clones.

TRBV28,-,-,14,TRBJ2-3,TGTGCCAGCAGTTTAGTAGGGGTTGTAGATACGCAGTATTTT,CASSLVGVVDTQYF
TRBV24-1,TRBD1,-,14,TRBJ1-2,TGTGCCACCAGTGATTCGACAGGGGTCTATGGCTACACCTTC,CATSDSTGVYGYTF
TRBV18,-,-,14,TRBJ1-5,TGTGCCAGCTCACCAGAGCGAGGGTATCAGCCCCAGCATTTT,CASSPERGYQPQHF
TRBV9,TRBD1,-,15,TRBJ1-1,TGTGCCAGCAGCGAACCAGACAGGGGGAACACTGAAGCTTTCTTT,CASSEPDRGNTEAFF
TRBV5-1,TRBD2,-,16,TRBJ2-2,TGCGCCAGCAGTTTGCTCCCGGGACTAGAAACCGGGGAGCTGTTTTTT,CASSLLPGLETGELFF
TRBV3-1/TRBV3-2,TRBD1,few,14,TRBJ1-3,TGTGCCAGCAGCCCGACAGGGGGTGGAAACACCATATATTTT,CASSPTGGGNTIYF
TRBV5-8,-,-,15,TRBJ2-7,TGTGCCAGCAGCTTCCGGGACATCTATTCTAACGAGCAGTACTTC,CASSFRDIYSNEQYF
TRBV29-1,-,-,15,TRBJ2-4,TGCAGCGTTGAAGGGTTTGTGCAGGGGGGAAACATTCAGTACTTC,CSVEGFVQGGNIQYF
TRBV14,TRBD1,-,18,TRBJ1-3,TGTGCCAGCAGCCCCTACCGGCCGGGACAGGGATATGGAAACACCATATATTTT,CASSPYRPGQGYGNTIYF
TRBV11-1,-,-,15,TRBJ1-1,TGTGCCAGCAGCTTTCAGACGACAGGAACCAATGAAGCTTTCTTT,CASSFQTTGTNEAFF
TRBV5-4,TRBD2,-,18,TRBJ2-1,TGTGCCAGCAGGCCTGGACTAGCGGGGAAATCCCTATACAATGAGCAGTTCTTC,CASRPGLAGKSLYNEQFF